This T cell receptor (beta chain) was documented in a study of spatial heterogeneity in lung cancer. Time point specified: sample taken at primary tumor resection. In its sample, this clonotype was seen many times. One entry per CDR3 protein, called by TCRdb with MiXCR from the 5' RACE reads. The sample records more than 35,000 distinct CDR3 sequences, less than 6.5% being singletons. The germline V gene has CDR1 SGHRS and CDR2 YFSETQ. The CDR3 contains 14 residues. V gave up 2 bases and J gave up 3 bases, with 11 bases separating them. The sequences come from PBMCs, collected at surgery. This sequence was found in a female donor with early-stage non-small cell lung cancer. This chain uses TRBV5-1 with TRBJ1-1; D perhaps matches TRBD1 (5 bases). CDR3 nucleotides: TGCGCCAGCAGCTTCGACAGCACTTACACTGAAGCTTTCTTT. Its translation is CASSFDSTYTEAFF.